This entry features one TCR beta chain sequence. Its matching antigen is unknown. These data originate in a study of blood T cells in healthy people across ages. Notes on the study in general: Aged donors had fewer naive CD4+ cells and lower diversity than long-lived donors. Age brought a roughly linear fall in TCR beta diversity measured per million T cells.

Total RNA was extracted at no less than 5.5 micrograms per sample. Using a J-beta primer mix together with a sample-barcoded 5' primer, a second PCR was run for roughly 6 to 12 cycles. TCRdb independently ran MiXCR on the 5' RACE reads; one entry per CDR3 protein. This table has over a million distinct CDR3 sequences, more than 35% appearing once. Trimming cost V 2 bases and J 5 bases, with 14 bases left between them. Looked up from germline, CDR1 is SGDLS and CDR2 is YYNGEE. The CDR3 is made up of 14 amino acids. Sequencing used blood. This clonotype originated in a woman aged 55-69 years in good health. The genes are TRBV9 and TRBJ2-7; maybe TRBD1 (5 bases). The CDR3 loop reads CASSVKGAYNEQYF. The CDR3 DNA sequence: TGTGCCAGCAGCGTCAAAGGGGCTTACAACGAGCAGTACTTC. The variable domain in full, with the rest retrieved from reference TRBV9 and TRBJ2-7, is DSGVTQTPKHLITATGQRVTLRCSPRSGDLSVYWYQQSLDQGLQFLIQYYNGEERAKGNILERFSAQQFPDLHSELNLSSLELGDSALYFCASSVKGAYNEQYFGPGTRLTVT.